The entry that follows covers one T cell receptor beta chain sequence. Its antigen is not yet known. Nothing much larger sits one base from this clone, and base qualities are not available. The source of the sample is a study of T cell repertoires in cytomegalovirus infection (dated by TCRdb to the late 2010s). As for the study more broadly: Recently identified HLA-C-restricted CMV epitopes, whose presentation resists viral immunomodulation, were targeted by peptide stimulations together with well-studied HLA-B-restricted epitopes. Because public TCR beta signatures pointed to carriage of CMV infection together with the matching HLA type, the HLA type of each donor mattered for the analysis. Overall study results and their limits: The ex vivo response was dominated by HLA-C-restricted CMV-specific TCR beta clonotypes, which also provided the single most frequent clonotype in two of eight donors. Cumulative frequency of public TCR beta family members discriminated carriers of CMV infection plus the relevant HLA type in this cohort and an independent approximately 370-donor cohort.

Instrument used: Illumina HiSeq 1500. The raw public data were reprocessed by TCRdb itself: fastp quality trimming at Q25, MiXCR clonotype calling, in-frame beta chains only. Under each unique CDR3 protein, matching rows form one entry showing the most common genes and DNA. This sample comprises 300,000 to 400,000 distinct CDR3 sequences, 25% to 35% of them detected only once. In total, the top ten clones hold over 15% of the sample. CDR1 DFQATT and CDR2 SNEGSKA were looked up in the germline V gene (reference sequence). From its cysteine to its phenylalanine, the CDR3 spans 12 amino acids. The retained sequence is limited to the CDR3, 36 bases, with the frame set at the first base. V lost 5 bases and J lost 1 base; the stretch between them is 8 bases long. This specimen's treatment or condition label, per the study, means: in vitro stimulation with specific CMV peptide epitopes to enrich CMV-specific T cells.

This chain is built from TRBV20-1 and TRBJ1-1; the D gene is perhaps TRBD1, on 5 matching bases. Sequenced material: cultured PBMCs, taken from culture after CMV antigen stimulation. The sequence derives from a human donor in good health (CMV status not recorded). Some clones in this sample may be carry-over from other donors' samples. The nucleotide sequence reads TGCAGTGCTCGACAGAGGAACACTGAAGCTTTCTTT. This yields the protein CSARQRNTEAFF.